The rows below give T cell receptor beta chains drawn from one sample of a study of cytomegalovirus exposure and HLA in healthy donors. Some clones are missing from TCRdb's copy, which holds only in-frame ones; the method was immunoSEQ multiplex PCR. The repertoire holds about 110,000 clones, with less than 85% as singletons. The sample comprised PBMCs. These receptors all stem from a man aged 55 to 70 in good health and CMV-seronegative. Both conserved end residues are part of each CDR3. The D gene is left open where the match is weak. The size of a clone is reported for some rows only, either as once, few or many, or as a class for expanded clones.

J: TRBJ1-2
size: -
D: TRBD1
V: TRBV7-2
DNA: TGTGCCAGCAGCAAGCGACAGGGGCCTTCGTATGGCTACACCTTC
CDR3: CASSKRQGPSYGYTF

J: TRBJ1-4
size: few
D: TRBD1
V: TRBV7-8
DNA: TGTGCCAGCAGCTTGTTCATGACAGGGGGCTCGGCAACTAATGAAAAACTGTTTTTT
CDR3: CASSLFMTGGSATNEKLFF

J: TRBJ1-2
size: -
D: -
V: TRBV19
DNA: TGTGCCAGTAGCACAGGGTATGGCTACACCTTC
CDR3: CASSTGYGYTF

J: TRBJ2-6
size: -
D: -
V: TRBV30
DNA: TGTGCCTGGAGTGTGGGGGCCCCTGGGGCCAACGTCCTGACTTTC
CDR3: CAWSVGAPGANVLTF

J: TRBJ1-1
size: -
D: -
V: TRBV10-1
DNA: TGCGCCAGCAGTGATGTTCAGGACAGCATGAACACTGAAGCTTTCTTT
CDR3: CASSDVQDSMNTEAFF

J: TRBJ1-1
size: -
D: TRBD1
V: TRBV7-9
DNA: TGTGCCAGCAGCTTAGGGGCAGGGGGTCTCGACACTGAAGCTTTCTTT
CDR3: CASSLGAGGLDTEAFF

J: TRBJ2-2
size: -
D: -
V: TRBV7-5
DNA: TGTGCCAGAAGCCTGCCGTATCGGACCGGGGAGCTGTTTTTT
CDR3: CARSLPYRTGELFF

J: TRBJ1-1
size: -
D: -
V: TRBV7-3
DNA: TGTGCCAGCAGCTTAAGGGCCACGACTAGGATCAACACTGAAGCTTTCTTT
CDR3: CASSLRATTRINTEAFF

J: TRBJ1-2
size: -
D: -
V: TRBV11-1
DNA: TGTGCCAGCAGCTTATCATCCGGAGCAGGGTCCTATGGCTACACCTTC
CDR3: CASSLSSGAGSYGYTF

J: TRBJ2-5
size: few
D: -
V: TRBV7-3
DNA: TGTGCCAGCAGCGCCGAGGGGATGGGGGGAGAGACCCAGTACTTC
CDR3: CASSAEGMGGETQYF

J: TRBJ1-4
size: -
D: TRBD1
V: TRBV13
DNA: TGTGCCAGCAGCTTAAAAAGGCAGGGGGGTGAAAAACTGTTTTTT
CDR3: CASSLKRQGGEKLFF